This paragraph covers one TCR beta chain sequence. The antigen is not known. The CDR3 consists of 14 residues. Germline CDR1 and CDR2: SGHTA and FQGNSA. The V and J ends lost 5 bases and 6 bases, in that order; junction bases with no gene match: 10. Arm-PCR of CDR3 regions and iRepertoire HTBI primers were used to build TCR beta libraries. TCRdb reanalysed the multiplex PCR reads using MiXCR and keeps one entry per CDR3 protein. Among roughly 450,000 distinct CDR3 sequences listed, less than 25% were seen once. The data originate from a study of regulatory T cells in long-lasting Graves disease. Whole-study findings and limits: Newly diagnosed disease favored TRBV20-1 and TRBJ2-1 over persistent disease. Thyroid tissue went unstudied; only peripheral blood was examined. The number of shared public clonotypes was higher in persistent patients (2,741) than new patients (966).

Stated time point: persistent/refractory GD, antithyroid drugs over 5 years with positive TRAb. With RNA extracted from PBMCs as input, the TCR library was made. American Thyroid Association guidelines served as the basis for diagnosing Graves' disease. The sample was peripheral blood mononuclear cells (PBMCs), taken when the disease was refractory, from a patient treated with antithyroid drugs. The clonotype originates from a female donor with Graves disease. The rearrangement uses TRBV7-2 and TRBJ2-7, with 7 positions matching TRBD1. The CDR3 DNA reads as TGTGCCAGCAGCGGGACAGCCGGGTCTGCCGAGCAGTACTTC. It is translated as CASSGTAGSAEQYF.